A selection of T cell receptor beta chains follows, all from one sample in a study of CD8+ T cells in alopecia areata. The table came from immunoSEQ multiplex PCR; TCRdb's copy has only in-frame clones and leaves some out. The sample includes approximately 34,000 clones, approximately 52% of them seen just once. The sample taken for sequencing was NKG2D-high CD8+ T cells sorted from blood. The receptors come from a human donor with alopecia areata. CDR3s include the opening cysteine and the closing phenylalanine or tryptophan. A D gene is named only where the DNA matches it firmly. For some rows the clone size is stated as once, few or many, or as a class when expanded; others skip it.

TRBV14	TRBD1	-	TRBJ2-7	CASSQVGGGEQYF	TGTGCCAGCAGCCAAGTAGGGGGCGGCGAGCAGTACTTC
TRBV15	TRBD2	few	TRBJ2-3	CATSPRTSGITDTQYF	TGTGCCACCAGCCCAAGGACTAGCGGGATCACAGATACGCAGTATTTT
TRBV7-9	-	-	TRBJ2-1	CARAGIHNEQFF	TGTGCCCGAGCCGGGATCCACAATGAGCAGTTCTTC
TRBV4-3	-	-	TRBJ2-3	CASSRGRSTQYF	TGCGCCAGCAGCCGGGGGCGGTCGACGCAGTATTTT
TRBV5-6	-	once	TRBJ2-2	CASSAGMVGTTGELFF	TGTGCCAGCAGCGCCGGAATGGTTGGCACCACCGGGGAGCTGTTTTTT
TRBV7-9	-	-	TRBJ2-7	CASRVGRGPYEQYF	TGTGCCAGCAGGGTAGGCAGGGGCCCCTACGAGCAGTACTTC
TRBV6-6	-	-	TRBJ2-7	CASSVGQRSSYEQYF	TGTGCCAGCAGTGTCGGACAAAGGAGCTCCTACGAGCAGTACTTC
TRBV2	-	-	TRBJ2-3	CASSEARNRVTGTQYF	TGTGCCAGCAGTGAAGCGCGAAACAGGGTAACCGGTACGCAGTATTTT
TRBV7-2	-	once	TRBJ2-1	CASSLGRSISYNEQFF	TGTGCCAGCAGCTTAGGGCGGTCGATCTCCTACAATGAGCAGTTCTTC
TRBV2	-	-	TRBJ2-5	CAGRGTGLGETQYF	TGTGCCGGTCGTGGAACGGGGCTGGGAGAGACCCAGTACTTC
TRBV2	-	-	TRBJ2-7	CASLRLEQYF	TGTGCCAGCTTGAGGCTCGAGCAGTACTTC
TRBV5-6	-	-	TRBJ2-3	CASSLPPTTYTDTQYF	TGTGCCAGCAGCCTCCCTCCGACTACTTACACAGATACGCAGTATTTT
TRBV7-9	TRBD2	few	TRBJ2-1	CASSSSGREQFF	TGTGCCAGCAGCTCTAGCGGGAGGGAGCAGTTCTTC
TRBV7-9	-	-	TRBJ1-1	CASSSTVKYTEAFF	TGTGCCAGCAGCTCCACAGTAAAGTACACTGAAGCTTTCTTT
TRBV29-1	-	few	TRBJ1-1	CSVRTNTEAFF	TGCAGCGTCCGAACTAACACTGAAGCTTTCTTT
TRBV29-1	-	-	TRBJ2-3	CSVVDGATTDTQYF	TGCAGCGTGGTGGACGGAGCCACCACAGATACGCAGTATTTT
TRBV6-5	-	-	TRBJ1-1	CASSYSGRDTEAFF	TGTGCCAGCAGTTACTCGGGGAGGGACACTGAAGCTTTCTTT
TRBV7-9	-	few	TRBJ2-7	CASSPRGDSGTYEQYF	TGTGCCAGCAGCCCCAGGGGGGACAGCGGCACCTACGAGCAGTACTTC
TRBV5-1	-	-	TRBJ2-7	CASSLGQGLTYEQYF	TGCGCCAGCAGCTTGGGGCAGGGGCTGACCTACGAGCAGTACTTC
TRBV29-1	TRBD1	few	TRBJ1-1	CSVQTGGTEAFF	TGCAGCGTTCAGACAGGGGGCACTGAAGCTTTCTTT
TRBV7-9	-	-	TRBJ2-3	CASSSGPQYTDTQYF	TGTGCCAGCAGCTCGGGGCCCCAGTACACAGATACGCAGTATTTT
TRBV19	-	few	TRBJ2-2	CASIASDSLNTGELFF	TGTGCCAGTATAGCATCGGACAGCTTAAACACCGGGGAGCTGTTTTTT
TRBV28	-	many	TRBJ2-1	CASSPDNNEQFF	TGTGCCAGCAGCCCAGACAACAATGAGCAGTTCTTC
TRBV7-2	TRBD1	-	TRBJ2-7	CASSPGTGGGYEQYF	TGTGCCAGCAGCCCGGGGACAGGGGGCGGCTACGAGCAGTACTTC
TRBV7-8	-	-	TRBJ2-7	CASSLESGGSYSYEQYF	TGTGCCAGCAGCTTAGAGTCCGGGGGATCATACTCCTACGAGCAGTACTTC
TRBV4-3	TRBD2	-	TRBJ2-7	CASSQERCLAGACYEQYF	TGCGCCAGCAGCCAAGAGCGTTGTCTAGCGGGGGCTTGCTACGAGCAGTACTTC
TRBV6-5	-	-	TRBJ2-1	CVAGGELYNEQFF	TGTGTGGCCGGGGGTGAACTCTACAATGAGCAGTTCTTC
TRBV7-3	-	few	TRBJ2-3	CASSGTVDTQYF	TGTGCCAGCAGCGGGACCGTGGATACGCAGTATTTT
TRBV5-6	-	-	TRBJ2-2	CASSLADANTGELFF	TGTGCCAGCAGCTTGGCTGACGCGAACACCGGGGAGCTGTTTTTT
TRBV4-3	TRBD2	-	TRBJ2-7	CASSQVLAGVYEQYF	TGCGCCAGCAGCCAAGTCCTAGCGGGGGTTTACGAGCAGTACTTC
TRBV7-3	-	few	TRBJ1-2	CASSSGAGYTF	TGTGCCAGCAGCTCCGGGGCCGGCTACACCTTC
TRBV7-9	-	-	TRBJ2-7	CASSTDWTEYF	TGTGCCAGCAGCACCGACTGGACGGAGTACTTC
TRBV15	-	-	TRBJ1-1	CATSRDWRGANTEAFF	TGTGCCACCAGCAGAGATTGGCGGGGGGCGAACACTGAAGCTTTCTTT